The rows below give T cell receptor beta chains drawn from one sample of a study of T cells after yellow fever vaccination. TCRdb reanalysed the 5' RACE reads using MiXCR and keeps one entry per CDR3 protein. This table has some 340,000 distinct CDR3 sequences, roughly 10% appearing once. The sample in question was CD4+ T cells sorted from PBMCs, obtained 45 days after the yellow fever booster vaccination. Receptors were obtained from a man between 18 and 29 years old who received the YFV17D yellow fever vaccine. The CDR3 runs from the conserved cysteine through the conserved F or W. The order of the fields is clone size, V gene, J gene, D gene, CDR3 DNA, CDR3 protein. D genes are given only for firm matches. Only some rows state a clone size, as once, few, many or a class for expanded clones.

clone size: -
V gene: TRBV6-6
J gene: TRBJ1-5
D gene: -
CDR3 DNA: TGTGCCATTTGGGCAGGGCTTCACAATCAGCCCCAGCATTTT
CDR3 protein: CAIWAGLHNQPQHF

clone size: once
V gene: TRBV2
J gene: TRBJ2-2
D gene: -
CDR3 DNA: TGTGCCAGCAGTCGGGACACCAGCGGGGAGCTGTTTTTT
CDR3 protein: CASSRDTSGELFF

clone size: -
V gene: TRBV5-6
J gene: TRBJ2-2
D gene: TRBD2
CDR3 DNA: TGTGCCAGCAGCCGGACTGAACTAGCGGGGGGGCTCACCGGGGAGCTGTTTTTT
CDR3 protein: CASSRTELAGGLTGELFF

clone size: many
V gene: TRBV7-2
J gene: TRBJ1-2
D gene: TRBD1
CDR3 DNA: TGTGCCAGCAGGACACGGGACAGCTATGGCTACACCTTC
CDR3 protein: CASRTRDSYGYTF

clone size: -
V gene: TRBV12-3/TRBV12-4
J gene: TRBJ2-3
D gene: TRBD2
CDR3 DNA: TGTGCCAGCAGTTTCGTGGCATCGGGAGGAGATACGCAGTATTTT
CDR3 protein: CASSFVASGGDTQYF

clone size: few
V gene: TRBV20-1
J gene: TRBJ1-1
D gene: -
CDR3 DNA: TGCAGTGCTAAGCCAGGGTCGAACACTGAAGCTTTCTTT
CDR3 protein: CSAKPGSNTEAFF

clone size: many
V gene: TRBV6-2/TRBV6-3
J gene: TRBJ2-1
D gene: TRBD2
CDR3 DNA: TGTGCCAGCAGTTTCGATAGCGGGGAGCAGTTCTTC
CDR3 protein: CASSFDSGEQFF

clone size: -
V gene: TRBV20-1
J gene: TRBJ2-3
D gene: TRBD1
CDR3 DNA: TGCAGTGCTACCCGACAGGGAGGCACAGATACGCAGTATTTT
CDR3 protein: CSATRQGGTDTQYF

clone size: few
V gene: TRBV6-5
J gene: TRBJ1-3
D gene: -
CDR3 DNA: TGTGCCAGCAGTTCAACTACAGGGCCCGGAAACACCATATATTTT
CDR3 protein: CASSSTTGPGNTIYF

clone size: many
V gene: TRBV7-7
J gene: TRBJ2-2
D gene: TRBD1
CDR3 DNA: TGTGCCAGCAGCTCGACAGGGGGGGAGCTGTTTTTT
CDR3 protein: CASSSTGGELFF

clone size: many
V gene: TRBV6-2/TRBV6-3
J gene: TRBJ2-3
D gene: -
CDR3 DNA: TGTGCCAGCAGTTACGTACAATCCCGAAGCACAGATACGCAGTATTTT
CDR3 protein: CASSYVQSRSTDTQYF

clone size: many
V gene: TRBV5-1
J gene: TRBJ1-1
D gene: -
CDR3 DNA: TGCGCCAGCAGCGGATCGAACACTGAAGCTTTCTTT
CDR3 protein: CASSGSNTEAFF

clone size: -
V gene: TRBV11-2
J gene: TRBJ2-5
D gene: -
CDR3 DNA: TGTGCCAGCAGCTTACCGGGGCTCAAGACCCTGTACTTC
CDR3 protein: CASSLPGLKTLYF

clone size: few
V gene: TRBV5-1
J gene: TRBJ1-4
D gene: -
CDR3 DNA: TGCGCCAGCAGCTTGGACAGGGACCTTAATGAAAAACTGTTTTTT
CDR3 protein: CASSLDRDLNEKLFF

clone size: few
V gene: TRBV20-1
J gene: TRBJ1-1
D gene: -
CDR3 DNA: TGCAGTGCTAGAGATGCGACGAACACTGAAGCTTTCTTT
CDR3 protein: CSARDATNTEAFF